The entry below gives a single T cell receptor beta chain sequence along with its context. Produced via immunoSEQ multiplex PCR; TCRdb's table is partial and in-frame only. The data hold under 2,000,000 clones, with about 95% observed a single time. The data were obtained in a study of shared clonotypes between healthy human individuals. CD45RO-negative, CCR7-positively selected cells formed the naive CD8 fraction, excluding terminally differentiated effector memory CD45RA+ cells. Germline V lookup: CDR1 MNHNY, CDR2 SVGAGI (reference sequence). The CDR3 totals 13 residues. The V and J ends lost 5 bases and 2 bases respectively, with 9 bases between them.

The V call is TRBV6-6, the J call TRBJ2-5; D gene unclear. The sample comprised naive CD8+ T cells sorted from blood. The receptor was isolated from a man aged 18 to 29 in good health. The DNA of the CDR3 is TGTGCCAGCAGTGCGACGGCACAAGAGACCCAGTACTTC. Translation: CASSATAQETQYF.